What follows are 14 T cell receptor beta chains derived from one specimen sequenced in a study of neurological immune-mediated disorders (dated by TCRdb to 2018 to 2020). Receptor amplification or capture employed 5' RACE. The reads were generated on an Illumina HiSeq 2500. TCRdb reanalyzed the raw reads on its own, using fastp at Q25 for trimming and MiXCR for clone calling, and kept in-frame beta chains. All rows with the same CDR3 protein become a single entry with the most common DNA and genes. Within this sample are 45,000 to 65,000 distinct CDR3 sequences, with about 4% of them counted one time only. The ten biggest clones cover about 3.1% of the sample. Sequenced: PBMCs. Receptor source: a man between 45 and 60 years old with multiple sclerosis.

This clonotype was counted many times. V is TRBV7-2 and J is TRBJ2-7, with D unclear. Germline values: CDR1 SGHTA, CDR2 FQGNSA. V lost 4 bases, J lost 3 bases, and 7 bases lay in between. The CDR3 is 12 amino acids. The CDR3 loop reads CASSSTGYEQYF. The CDR3 region has the DNA TGTGCCAGCAGCTCGACTGGCTACGAGCAGTACTTC.

This clonotype was detected ten times or more. The rearrangement uses TRBV20-1 and TRBJ2-2; D ambiguous. V lost 6 bases, J lost 1 base, and 9 bases lay in between. This CDR3 is 13 amino acids long. Germline V CDR1 and CDR2: DFQATT, SNEGSKA (reference sequence). The CDR3: CSARWGNTGELFF. The CDR3 bases are TGCAGTGCCCGCTGGGGGAACACCGGGGAGCTGTTTTTT.

This clonotype was counted ten times or more. The chain recombines TRBV20-1 with TRBJ2-1, with D maybe TRBD2 (6 bases). The V gene's germline CDR1 is DFQATT and CDR2 SNEGSKA (reference sequence). The V and J ends lost 3 bases and 7 bases respectively, with 10 bases between them. This CDR3 contains 12 residues. In DNA, the CDR3 is TGCAGTGCTAGGCGGGCGGGGAATGAGCAGTTCTTC. Translated, it gives CSARRAGNEQFF.

This clonotype occurred many times. The chain has TRBV5-1 and TRBJ1-5, with TRBD1 as a possible D gene (5 bases). Trimming took off 2 bases at V and 10 bases at J, with 13 bases between the two ends. This CDR3 spans 13 amino acids. Germline CDR1 is SGHRS and CDR2 is YFSETQ. Here the CDR3 DNA reads TGCGCCAGCAGCTTAGCAGGGTTAAGTCCCCAGCATTTT. Translated: CASSLAGLSPQHF.

This clonotype was seen repeatedly, ten times or more. The gene calls are TRBV25-1 and TRBJ2-3; D is undetermined. Per the germline V gene, CDR1 is MGHDK and CDR2 is SYGVNS. The CDR3 has 11 residues. Trimming stripped 2 bases from V and 5 bases from J, with 2 bases between. The CDR3 nucleotides are TGTGCCAGCAGTGAAGTAGATACGCAGTATTTT. Protein sequence: CASSEVDTQYF.

This clonotype has at least ten counts. The chain employs TRBV5-1 and TRBJ1-1, with TRBD1 identical over 7 bases. The V and J ends lost 6 bases and 3 bases, in that order; junction bases with no gene match: 5. CDR3 size: 13 residues. Germline values: CDR1 SGHRS, CDR2 YFSETQ. The CDR3 nucleotides are TGCGCCAGCACGCCAGGGGGTGACACTGAAGCTTTCTTT. It is translated as CASTPGGDTEAFF.

This clonotype showed up many times. The CDR3 DNA follows: TGTGCCAGCAGCGGAGCCGGGACAGTGGCCTACGAGCAGTACTTC. It is translated as CASSGAGTVAYEQYF. The gene calls are TRBV7-9 and TRBJ2-7, with 7 nucleotides matching TRBD1. V trimming: 5 bases; J trimming: 2 bases; junction bases outside the gene matches: 9. The CDR3 has 15 amino acids. Germline CDR1 SEHNR, CDR2 FQNEAQ (reference sequence).

The V gene is TRBV10-3, the J gene TRBJ2-5; 11 bases are shared with TRBD2. Losses at the gene ends were 4 bases for V and 2 bases for J; bases not matched to a gene: 3. Germline V gene data show CDR1 as ENHRY and CDR2 as SYGVKD. This CDR3 is built from 15 residues. The CDR3 coding sequence is TGTGCCATCAGTGGGGGACTAGCGGATCAAGAGACCCAGTACTTC. This sequence encodes CAISGGLADQETQYF.

This clonotype was found a few times. The chain joins TRBV12-3 or TRBV12-4 to TRBJ1-2; unclear D gene. CDR3 length: 13 residues. V shed 3 bases and J shed 2 bases, with 7 bases lying between them. In DNA, the CDR3 is TGTGCCAGCAGTTTGGATCCAAACTATGGCTACACCTTC. Protein: CASSLDPNYGYTF.

A few counts support this clonotype. The chain links TRBV7-3 to TRBJ2-2; D unclear. V was cut by 2 bases and J by 4 bases, with 5 bases left in between. The CDR3 runs to 13 residues. Germline-derived CDR1 and CDR2 are SGHTA and FQGTGA. This CDR3 reads CASSLASTGELFF. In DNA, the CDR3 is TGTGCCAGCAGCTTAGCTAGCACCGGGGAGCTGTTTTTT.

This clonotype was counted many times. V usage is TRBV11-2 and J usage is TRBJ2-1; TRBD2 agrees at 9 bases. Germline CDR1 reads SGHAT; CDR2 reads FQNNGV. J was trimmed by 4 bases and V by 0 bases; bases with no gene match: 1. This CDR3 is 15 amino acids long. The CDR3 bases are TGTGCCAGCAGCTTAGAAGCGGGGGGATACAATGAGCAGTTCTTC. Translated, it gives CASSLEAGGYNEQFF.

This clonotype occurred many times. The gene calls are TRBV2 and TRBJ2-3, with D maybe TRBD2 (5 bases). Germline loops: CDR1 SNHLY, CDR2 FYNNEI. The CDR3 is 16 amino acids. The germline V and J ends were trimmed by 3 bases and 0 bases, with 13 bases remaining between them. The CDR3 DNA reads TGTGCCAGCAGTGATTATGCTAGCCTAAGCACAGATACGCAGTATTTT. It specifies CASSDYASLSTDTQYF.

This clonotype was counted a few times. This chain connects TRBV7-6 to TRBJ2-5, with D hard to call. The V and J ends lost 5 bases and 9 bases respectively, with 13 bases between them. Germline V gives CDR1 SGHVS, CDR2 FNYEAQ. CDR3 length: 12 residues. The CDR3 loop reads CASSRISGPQYF. CDR3 coding DNA: TGTGCCAGCAGCCGCATTTCAGGTCCCCAGTACTTC.

This clonotype was seen repeatedly, ten times or more. The V gene is TRBV7-7, the J gene TRBJ2-7; TRBD1 is a possible D gene (6 bases). CDR1 SSHAT and CDR2 FNYEAQ come from the germline V gene (reference sequence). The CDR3 spans 13 residues. Trimming pared 1 base from V and 3 bases from J, leaving 7 bases between. CDR3 amino acids: CASSLETGYEQYF. The CDR3 DNA reads as TGTGCCAGCAGCTTAGAGACAGGCTACGAGCAGTACTTC.